This entry describes one TCR beta chain. Method: immunoSEQ multiplex PCR; TCRdb's copy keeps in-frame clones and lacks some. The sample records approximately 580,000 clones, about 84% being singletons. The CDR3 runs 14 residues. Per germline, CDR1 SGHTA and CDR2 FQGTGA. V shed 3 bases and J 4 bases; nucleotides not matched to a gene: 3. The data are from a study of shared T cell receptors in the human thymus. The data were also submitted as part of a second study, on human thymus T cells. In that study: Having corrective surgery for congenital heart defects, healthy Finnish infants were the ones who donated. During corrective heart surgery, resections were taken, and the thymus tissue came from them.

This TCR was sampled from a boy under two years old with a congenital heart defect. Sequencing was performed on thymocytes. The chain couples TRBV7-3 to TRBJ1-1; 9 bases line up with TRBD1. CDR3 sequence: CASSFGQGSTEAFF. Written as DNA, the CDR3 is TGTGCCAGCAGCTTCGGACAGGGGAGCACTGAAGCTTTCTTT.